The sequence of this T cell receptor beta chain was determined in a study of blood T cell repertoires in COVID-19. The table came from immunoSEQ multiplex PCR; TCRdb's copy has only in-frame clones and leaves some out. The sample lists 200,000 to 250,000 clones, approximately 87% occurring once. Per germline, CDR1 MNHEY and CDR2 SVGAGI. V shed 6 bases, J shed 10 bases, and the junction held 15 bases outside the gene matches. The CDR3 extends over 15 amino acids. This receptor was taken from a woman in her forties or fifties in a cohort exposed to, infected with or recovered from COVID-19 (not recorded which). Sequenced input: PBMCs or T cells enriched from blood (not recorded which). This rearrangement joins TRBV6-5 to TRBJ2-1, with 7 bases that match TRBD2. CDR3 amino acids: CASRDRGGNLFEQFF. CDR3 coding DNA: TGTGCCAGCAGAGACCGGGGAGGGAACCTTTTCGAGCAGTTCTTC.